This entry lists 11 T cell receptor beta chains sequenced from one sample in a study of blood T cell repertoires in COVID-19. The table came from immunoSEQ multiplex PCR; TCRdb's copy has only in-frame clones and leaves some out. The sample lists under 100,000 clones, around 85% occurring once. Sequenced input: peripheral blood. The receptors originated from a man aged 80 or over with active or convalescent COVID-19.

CDR3: CAWSVSPFRANEQFF. The CDR3 DNA reads TGTGCCTGGAGTGTATCTCCGTTCAGGGCCAATGAGCAGTTCTTC. The gene calls are TRBV30 and TRBJ2-1, with D maybe TRBD1 (5 bases). The germline V and J ends were trimmed by 0 bases and 6 bases, with 15 bases remaining between them. Germline-derived CDR1 and CDR2 are GTSNPN and SVGIG (reference sequence). CDR3 size: 15 residues.

V usage is TRBV19 and J usage is TRBJ1-1; unclear D gene. The V end was cut by 4 bases, the J end by 1 base, with 16 bases between. Germline lookup yields CDR1 LNHDA and CDR2 SQIVND (reference sequence). The CDR3 totals 16 residues. In DNA form, the CDR3 reads TGTGCCAGTAGTACCTCCAGGTCGGGAGAGAACACTGAAGCTTTCTTT. As protein: CASSTSRSGENTEAFF.

CDR3 loop: CASRPVASGGNEQFF. CDR3 DNA: TGTGCCAGCCGCCCCGTGGCTAGCGGGGGAAATGAGCAGTTCTTC. The genes are TRBV9 and TRBJ2-1; 10 nucleotides align to TRBD2. Germline CDR1 reads SGDLS; CDR2 reads YYNGEE. Trimming took 7 bases from V and 7 from J; bases not matched to a gene: 11. This CDR3 is 15 amino acids long.

This chain joins TRBV5-1 and TRBJ2-5, with 8 positions matching TRBD1. The CDR3 length is 13 residues. CDR1 SGHRS and CDR2 YFSETQ come from the germline V gene. V trimming: 4 bases; J trimming: 3 bases; junction bases outside the gene matches: 2. Here the CDR3 reads CASSPTGEETQYF. CDR3 coding DNA: TGCGCCAGCAGCCCGACAGGGGAAGAGACCCAGTACTTC.

The chain combines TRBV7-9 with TRBJ1-2, with 9 bases lining up with TRBD1. Looked up from germline, CDR1 is SEHNR and CDR2 is FQNEAQ (reference sequence). V dropped 5 bases and J dropped 4; count of bases not matched to a gene: 8. The CDR3 is made up of 15 amino acids. The CDR3 sequence: CASSPRQGGIYGYTF. The CDR3 nucleotides are TGTGCCAGCAGCCCGAGACAGGGGGGGATCTATGGCTACACCTTC.

The chain is built from TRBV5-6 and TRBJ1-3; D unresolved. The CDR3 has 16 residues. The germline V gene has CDR1 SGHDT and CDR2 YYEEEE. Trimming stripped 1 base from V and 2 bases from J, with 13 bases between. The CDR3, as DNA: TGTGCCAGCAGCTTGTGGTCGTTCTATACTGGAAACACCATATATTTT. Translating gives CASSLWSFYTGNTIYF.

The V gene is TRBV7-2, the J gene TRBJ1-1; tentative D call: TRBD1 (6 bases). CDR3 length: 16 amino acids. Trimming shortened V by 5 bases and J by 4 bases, and 20 bases separated the two germline ends. Germline CDR1 is SGHTA and CDR2 is FQGNSA. The CDR3 spells CASSLEPGASATEAFF. CDR3 bases: TGTGCCAGCAGCCTCGAGCCAGGGGCGTCTGCCACTGAAGCTTTCTTT.

The DNA of the CDR3 is TGTGCCACCGGGAGGAGTTTGAACACTGAAGCTTTCTTT. This sequence encodes CATGRSLNTEAFF. The chain joins TRBV15 to TRBJ1-1; D is unresolved. Trimming took off 8 bases at V and 0 bases at J, with 10 bases between the two ends. Germline V CDR1 and CDR2: LNHNV, YYDKDF (reference sequence). The CDR3 length is 13 residues.

V and J are TRBV2 and TRBJ1-2; TRBD1 matches 7 bases. The ends lost 5 bases at V and 7 bases at J; junction bases unmatched: 4. Germline V gene lookup returns CDR1 SNHLY and CDR2 FYNNEI. This CDR3 spans 12 amino acids. Here the CDR3 DNA reads TGTGCCAGCAGTTGGCGGGACAGTGGCTACACCTTC. Its translation: CASSWRDSGYTF. Variable domain in full (rest from reference TRBV2 and TRBJ1-2): EPEVTQTPSHQVTQMGQEVILRCVPISNHLYFYWYRQILGQKVEFLVSFYNNEISEKSEIFDDQFSVERPDGSNFTLKIRSTKLEDSAMYFCASSWRDSGYTFGSGTRLTVV.

The chain has TRBV11-2 and TRBJ1-4; no reliable D call. The CDR3 contains 11 residues. V lost 5 bases and J lost 8, with 6 bases in between. Germline CDR1 and CDR2: SGHAT and FQNNGV. CDR3 in amino acids: CASSTGEKLFF. CDR3 in DNA: TGTGCCAGCAGCACGGGGGAAAAACTGTTTTTT.

This clone was picked up one time. The chain combines TRBV28 with TRBJ2-1; 10 positions agree with TRBD1. The CDR3 contains 14 residues. The ends lost 4 bases at V and 10 bases at J; junction bases unmatched: 7. Germline values: CDR1 MDHEN, CDR2 SYDVKM. In DNA, the CDR3 is TGTGCCAGCAGTTACCGGGACAGGGGATGGGAGCAGTTCTTC. Its translation: CASSYRDRGWEQFF.